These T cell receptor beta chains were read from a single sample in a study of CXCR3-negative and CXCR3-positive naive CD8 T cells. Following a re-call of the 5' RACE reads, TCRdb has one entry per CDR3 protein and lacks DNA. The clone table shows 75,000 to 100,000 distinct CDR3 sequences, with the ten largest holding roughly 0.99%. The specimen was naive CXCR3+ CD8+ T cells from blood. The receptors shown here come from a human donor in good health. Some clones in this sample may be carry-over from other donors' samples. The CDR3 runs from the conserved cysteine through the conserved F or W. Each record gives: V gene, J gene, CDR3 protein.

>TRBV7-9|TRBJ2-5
CASSLGSGTGAQYF
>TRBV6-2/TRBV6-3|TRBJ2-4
CASSYSTKGQKNIQYF
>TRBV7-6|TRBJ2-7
CASSLSSGERGYPYEQYF
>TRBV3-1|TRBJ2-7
CASSQLDEVLEQYF
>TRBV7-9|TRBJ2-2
CASSPWTGGVDTGELFF
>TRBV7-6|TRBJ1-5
CASSSGQGSTGNQPQHF
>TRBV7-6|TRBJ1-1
CASSLEGYGEQLAFF
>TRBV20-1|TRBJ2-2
CSARDGQGTGELFF
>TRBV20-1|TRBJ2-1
CSARVRTSNSYNEQFF
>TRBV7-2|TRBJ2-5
CASSISRPGLVVETQYF
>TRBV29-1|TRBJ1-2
CSVGDSLGYTF
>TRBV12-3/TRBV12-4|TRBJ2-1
CASSRTSGAYNEQFF
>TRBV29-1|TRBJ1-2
CSVPGATYYGYTF
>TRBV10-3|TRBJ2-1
CAISYEGARGNEQFF
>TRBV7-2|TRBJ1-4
CASSRDRANNEKLFF
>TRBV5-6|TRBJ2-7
CARSEQGGVFYEQYF
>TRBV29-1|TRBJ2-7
CSVETGLAPYEQYF
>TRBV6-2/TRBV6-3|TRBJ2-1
CASSYTSGPPYNEQFF
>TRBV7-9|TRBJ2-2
CASSPYRKQGQDTGELFF
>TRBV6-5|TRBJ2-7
CASSYSGASSYEQYF
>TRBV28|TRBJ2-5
CASSLPSGVQETQYF
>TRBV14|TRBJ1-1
CASSQDWGGHTEAFF
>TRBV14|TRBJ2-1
CASSHKLSGGNNEQFF
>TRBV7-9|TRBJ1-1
CASWGPGMNTEAFF
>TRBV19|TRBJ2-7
CASSIGIGNEQYF
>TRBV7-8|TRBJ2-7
CASSLAPLVPEQYF
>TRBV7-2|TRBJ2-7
CATLGEGALYEQYF
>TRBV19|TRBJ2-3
CASSTFGEGYDTQYF
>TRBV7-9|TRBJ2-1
CVSGADRGLYNEQFF
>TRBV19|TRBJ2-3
CASMDRATDTQYF
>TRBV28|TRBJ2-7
CASSLSLGTGGSYEQYF
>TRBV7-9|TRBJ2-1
CASSLMGRDEQFF
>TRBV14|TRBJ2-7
CASSPEGFSYEQYF
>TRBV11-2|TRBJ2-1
CASTQIGNEQFF
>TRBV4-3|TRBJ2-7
CASSQDILAGTYEQYF
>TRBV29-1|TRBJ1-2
CSAERTGTLGNYGYTF
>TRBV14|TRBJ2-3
CASSQDTYGTDTQYF
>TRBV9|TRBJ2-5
CASSSDGGQETQYF
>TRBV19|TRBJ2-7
CASSNTYEQYF
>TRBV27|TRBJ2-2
CASSFSTSGGLYTGELFF
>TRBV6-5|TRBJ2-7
CASTSGLSYEQYF
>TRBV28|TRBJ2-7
CASSWYDYEQYF
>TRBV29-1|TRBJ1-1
CSAHGGLNTEAFF
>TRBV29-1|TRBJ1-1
CSAGDRAGTEAFF
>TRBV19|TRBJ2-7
CASSPSGGGHEQYF
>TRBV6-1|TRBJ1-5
CASESSGNQPQHF
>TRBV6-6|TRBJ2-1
CASSLAGGFGNEQFF
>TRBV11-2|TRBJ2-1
CASSPGQGAAEQFF